This T cell receptor (beta chain) was profiled in a study of cytomegalovirus exposure and HLA in healthy donors. About the research overall: There were under 130 million unique TCR beta sequences, drawn from 150 million to 200 million T cells, in an earlier analysis. Study findings and constraints: There were several of the most significant clusters that appeared linked to common viral pathogens in a later analysis.

A remark on this clone: The antigen is unknown.

The CDR3 sequence is 13 residues long. Germline CDR1 reads MNHEY; CDR2 reads SMNVEV (reference sequence). The V end was cut by 5 bases, the J end by 2 bases, with 10 bases between. In the PCR, 60 Vbeta and 13 Jbeta primers were used. Libraries were prepared by immunoSEQ multiplex PCR; TCRdb keeps only in-frame clonotypes and omits some of them. The table records more than 85,000 clones, under 85% of them present only once. Sequenced sample: PBMCs. This sequence was found in a man aged 30-40 years in good health and CMV-seropositive. The V gene is TRBV27, the J gene TRBJ2-7; a possible D gene is TRBD2 (5 bases). The CDR3 nucleotides are TGTGCCAGCAGTCTCGGACTTACCTACGAGCAGTACTTC. It encodes CASSLGLTYEQYF.